Listed here are 32 T cell receptor beta chains from one sample, sequenced in a study of vaccination effects on CD4 cells after COVID-19. Sequenced by immunoSEQ multiplex PCR; TCRdb stores in-frame clones only, minus some. The sample holds 60,000 to 85,000 clones, roughly 81% seen once. Antigen-specific CD4+ T cells expanded by the ViraFEST assay with viral peptide pools were then sequenced. Investigators separated out CD4+ T cells once around 10 days of culture had passed. Participants were given two doses of BNT162b2 or mRNA-1273 vaccine. No antigen is known for these receptors. Sequencing used CD4+ T cells from PBMCs cultured with HCoV-229E spike peptides, obtained after COVID-19 vaccination. The origin of the receptors is a human donor who received a COVID-19 vaccine.

The V gene is TRBV29-1, the J gene TRBJ1-2; the match to TRBD1 covers 8 bases. There are 12 residues in the CDR3. Trimming cost V 7 bases and J 3 bases; bases outside gene matches: 4. Germline V lookup: CDR1 SQVTM, CDR2 ANQGSEA. The chain's CDR3 is CSGGQGDYGYTF. Here the CDR3 DNA reads TGCAGCGGCGGACAGGGAGACTATGGCTACACCTTC.

This clone was counted between two and nine times. The rearrangement links TRBV9 to TRBJ2-1, with D possibly being TRBD1 or TRBD2 (6 bases each). This CDR3 is 16 amino acids long. Deletions cut 0 bases from V and 6 bases from J, with 16 bases between. Per germline, CDR1 SGDLS and CDR2 YYNGEE. CDR3 sequence: CASSVDGQGRSNEQFF. CDR3 bases: TGTGCCAGCAGCGTAGATGGGCAGGGGAGGTCCAATGAGCAGTTCTTC. Together with reference TRBV9 and TRBJ2-1, the CDR3 gives the full variable domain: DSGVTQTPKHLITATGQRVTLRCSPRSGDLSVYWYQQSLDQGLQFLIQYYNGEERAKGNILERFSAQQFPDLHSELNLSSLELGDSALYFCASSVDGQGRSNEQFFGPGTRLTVL.

This clone was detected only once. The chain recombines TRBV29-1 with TRBJ1-2; 7 bases match TRBD1. V was clipped by 7 bases and J by 1 base; unmatched bases: 12. This CDR3 is 15 amino acids long. Germline lookup yields CDR1 SQVTM and CDR2 ANQGSEA. CDR3 sequence (DNA): TGCAGCGGGAGTGAGACAGGGAAGAGTAACTATGGCTACACCTTC. Its translation is CSGSETGKSNYGYTF.

The chain recombines TRBV7-9 with TRBJ2-7, with a tentative D call TRBD2 (5 bases). V lost 8 bases and J lost 0, with 11 bases in between. Germline CDR1 is SEHNR and CDR2 is FQNEAQ (reference sequence). CDR3 size: 13 residues. The CDR3 DNA sequence: TGTGCCAGCCAGACGGGGTCCTCCTACGAGCAGTACGTC. This gives the protein CASQTGSSYEQYV.

Only a few counts were recorded for this clone. A much more abundant neighbour one base away suggests this may be a read error. The chain combines TRBV6-2 or TRBV6-3 with TRBJ1-5, with D unresolved. From germline, CDR1 is MNHEY and CDR2 SVGEGT. The CDR3 is 14 residues long. V gave up 4 bases and J gave up 0 bases, with 7 bases separating them. The CDR3, as DNA: TGTGCCAGCAGTTTTGGGTATAGCAATCAGCCCCAGCATTTT. The encoded protein is CASSFGYSNQPQHF.

The chain uses TRBV2 and TRBJ1-5, with D perhaps matching TRBD1 (5 bases). The CDR3 is 14 amino acids. With 6 bases removed from V and 6 bases from J, the gap between germline ends came to 15 bases. From germline, CDR1 is SNHLY and CDR2 FYNNEI. DNA for the CDR3: TGTGCCAGCAGGGACGTCAGAGGGGTTCAGCCCCAGCATTTT. Its translation is CASRDVRGVQPQHF.

V gene TRBV5-1 combines with J gene TRBJ1-4; D gene ambiguous. The CDR3 sequence is 16 residues long. Germline V gives CDR1 SGHRS, CDR2 YFSETQ. The V gene lost 4 bases and the J gene lost 1 base, with 14 bases spanning the gap. Written as DNA, the CDR3 is TGCGCCAGCAGCACTCGCCCGGAGGGAACTAATGAAAAACTGTTTTTT. Protein: CASSTRPEGTNEKLFF.

The sample holds a few counts of this clone. The chain carries TRBV4-3 and TRBJ2-4; 11 nucleotides line up with TRBD2. In germline, CDR1 is LGHNA, CDR2 YSLEER. The CDR3 runs to 17 residues. J lost 1 base, V lost 0 bases, and 2 bases had no gene match. DNA for the CDR3: TGCGCCAGCAGCCAAGACCCTAGCGGGGGGGCCAAAAACATTCAGTACTTC. Translation: CASSQDPSGGAKNIQYF.

V is TRBV3-1 (or the pseudogene TRBV3-2) and J is TRBJ2-5, with 8 positions matching TRBD2. The CDR3 is 19 residues long. Per the germline V gene, CDR1 is LGHDT and CDR2 is YNNKEL (reference sequence). After removal of 1 base from V and 4 bases from J, the junction contained 17 bases not matched to a gene. The CDR3 DNA follows: TGTGCCAGCAGCCAAGGAAGCGCGATAGCGGGGTATTGGGGAGAGACCCAGTACTTC. Translation gives CASSQGSAIAGYWGETQYF.

This clone appeared a few times. The chain joins TRBV3-1 (or the pseudogene TRBV3-2) to TRBJ2-2; unclear D gene. V was trimmed by 1 base and J by 4 bases, leaving 4 bases between them. Germline V gene lookup returns CDR1 LGHDT and CDR2 YNNKEL (reference sequence). CDR3 length: 13 amino acids. The CDR3 bases are TGTGCCAGCAGCCAAGGAGGCACCGGGGAGCTGTTTTTT. This gives the protein CASSQGGTGELFF.

V is TRBV27 and J is TRBJ2-1, with 10 bases lining up with TRBD2. The CDR3 loop spans 15 amino acids. Germline V CDR1 and CDR2: MNHEY, SMNVEV (reference sequence). V trimming: 2 bases; J trimming: 9 bases; junction bases outside the gene matches: 7. The CDR3 DNA follows: TGTGCCAGCAGTTTAGCAAGCGGGGGGGCAGGTGAGCAGTTCTTC. Amino acids: CASSLASGGAGEQFF.

The rearrangement links TRBV7-2 to TRBJ1-1, with TRBD1 as a possible D gene (6 bases). From germline, CDR1 is SGHTA and CDR2 FQGNSA. This CDR3 comprises 14 residues. V was trimmed by 5 bases and J by 1 base, leaving 11 bases between them. The CDR3 bases are TGTGCCAGCAGCCCGGGGGGCAGGAACACTGAAGCTTTCTTT. It yields the protein CASSPGGRNTEAFF.

This chain uses TRBV7-9 with TRBJ1-2, with 7 positions matching TRBD1. CDR3 length equals 12 residues. Trimming cost V 3 bases and J 8 bases; bases outside gene matches: 3. In germline, CDR1 is SEHNR, CDR2 FQNEAQ (reference sequence). CDR3: CASSFQTGGYTF. The CDR3 bases are TGTGCCAGCAGCTTCCAGACAGGGGGCTACACCTTC.

This clone was observed once. The chain joins TRBV10-2 to TRBJ2-1; 8 bases agree with TRBD2. Per germline, CDR1 WSHSY and CDR2 SAAADI. This CDR3 is built from 16 residues. The ends lost 2 bases at V and 2 bases at J; junction bases unmatched: 5. CDR3 in DNA: TGCGCCAGCAGTGAGCTAGAGGGACTAGCCTACAATGAGCAGTTCTTC. Its protein is CASSELEGLAYNEQFF.

The chain couples TRBV30 to TRBJ2-7; D gene ambiguous. Trimming removed 4 bases from V and 4 bases from J, with 14 bases in between. The CDR3 runs 13 residues. From germline, CDR1 is GTSNPN and CDR2 SVGIG (reference sequence). The CDR3 is CAWTLPGLYEQYV. The CDR3 DNA sequence: TGTGCCTGGACTCTGCCGGGCCTATACGAGCAGTACGTC.

V is TRBV15 and J is TRBJ2-2; possibly TRBD1 for D (5 bases). The CDR3 consists of 14 residues. Trimming pared 5 bases from V and 3 bases from J, leaving 10 bases between. Germline V lookup: CDR1 LNHNV, CDR2 YYDKDF (reference sequence). CDR3 nucleotide sequence: TGTGCCACCAGCCCAGGGTTCGACACCGGGGAGCTGTTTTTT. It encodes CATSPGFDTGELFF.

This clone was found once. The chain uses TRBV5-5 and TRBJ1-4; TRBD1 might be the D (6 bases). The V gene's germline CDR1 is SGHKS and CDR2 YYEKEE (reference sequence). Trimming stripped 1 base from V and 6 bases from J, with 13 bases between. The CDR3 consists of 15 residues. CDR3 bases: TGTGCCAGCAGCTTGCGAGGGACACCCGATGAAAAACTGTTTTTT. This translates into CASSLRGTPDEKLFF.

V is TRBV9 and J is TRBJ1-1; 7 bases match TRBD1. The CDR3 covers 15 residues. Germline loops: CDR1 SGDLS, CDR2 YYNGEE. With 0 bases clipped from V and 12 bases from J, the junction kept 14 bases outside the gene matches. DNA for the CDR3: TGTGCCAGCAGCGTAGGTCTAGGGTGGGGACAGACGTCTTTCTTT. As protein: CASSVGLGWGQTSFF.

The V gene is TRBV4-2, the J gene TRBJ2-5; the match to TRBD2 covers 7 bases. CDR1 is LGHNA and CDR2 is YNFKEQ in the germline V gene. J gave up 5 bases and V 4 bases, and 10 bases lay outside the gene matches. The CDR3 covers 15 residues. The CDR3 DNA reads as TGTGCCAGCAGCCCATGGACTGGGGAGGGGGAGACCCAGTACTTC. It translates to CASSPWTGEGETQYF.

The chain has TRBV30 and TRBJ1-3; TRBD1 might be the D (6 bases). The length of the CDR3 is 17 residues. Germline V CDR1 and CDR2: GTSNPN, SVGIG (reference sequence). Trimming took 2 bases from V and 2 from J, leaving 19 bases between them. DNA for the CDR3: TGTGCCTGGAGTCCCACTCGCAGGGGAAGGCCTGGAAACACCATATATTTT. Translated: CAWSPTRRGRPGNTIYF.

This clone has just a few counts. This chain joins TRBV5-1 and TRBJ1-4, with D unresolved. This CDR3 contains 17 residues. Germline CDR1 SGHRS, CDR2 YFSETQ. V lost 3 bases to trimming and J lost 0 bases, with 15 bases between them. CDR3 sequence: CASSSDGFLATNEKLFF. CDR3 nucleotide sequence: TGCGCCAGCAGCTCCGACGGATTTCTCGCAACTAATGAAAAACTGTTTTTT.

The chain links TRBV6-5 to TRBJ2-4; D is perhaps TRBD1 or TRBD2 (5 bases each). Looked up from germline, CDR1 is MNHEY and CDR2 is SVGAGI. The CDR3 is 15 amino acids. V dropped 4 bases and J dropped 2 bases, with 12 bases sitting between them. The CDR3 bases are TGTGCCAGCAGTTCCTCTCGGGGCCCCAAAAACATTCAGTACTTC. Amino acid sequence: CASSSSRGPKNIQYF.

This chain links TRBV5-1 with TRBJ2-3, with 11 bases lining up with TRBD2. This CDR3 is built from 18 residues. The germline V gene encodes CDR1 SGHRS and CDR2 YFSETQ. The J segment lost 3 bases and the V segment lost 4 bases, leaving 13 bases of the junction unmatched. CDR3 amino acids: CASSPLSFSSGGTDTQYF. Written as DNA, the CDR3 is TGCGCCAGCAGCCCACTATCCTTTTCTAGCGGGGGGACAGATACGCAGTATTTT.

The chain recombines TRBV6-2 or TRBV6-3 with TRBJ2-5; no reliable D call. CDR1 and CDR2 from the germline V gene are MNHEY and SVGEGT. CDR3 size: 14 residues. V gave up 6 bases and J gave up 2 bases, with 13 bases separating them. For the CDR3, the DNA is TGTGCCAGCAGATACCCCTTGAGGCAAGAGACCCAGTACTTC. Protein sequence: CASRYPLRQETQYF.

The chain links TRBV30 to TRBJ1-1; the D is unclear. Germline V lookup: CDR1 GTSNPN, CDR2 SVGIG (reference sequence). The CDR3 is 14 residues long. Between the trimmed V and J ends, which lost 2 bases and 0 bases, there was a span of 10 bases. CDR3 DNA: TGTGCCTGGAGTATGGGTCACTTGAACACTGAAGCTTTCTTT. It yields the protein CAWSMGHLNTEAFF.

J is TRBJ2-5 and V is TRBV2, with D unresolved. The CDR3 sequence is 13 residues long. Germline CDR1 and CDR2: SNHLY and FYNNEI. V lost 4 bases to trimming and J lost 1 base, with 7 bases between them. The CDR3 coding sequence is TGTGCCAGCAGTGTCCAGCTCCAAGAGACCCAGTACTTC. As protein: CASSVQLQETQYF.

The V call is TRBV19, the J call TRBJ2-3, with 10 bases identical to TRBD2. This CDR3 spans 18 amino acids. Germline-derived CDR1 and CDR2 are LNHDA and SQIVND (reference sequence). Trimming cost V 4 bases and J 0 bases; bases outside gene matches: 10. This chain's CDR3 is CASSTQRLAGASTDTQYF. CDR3 DNA: TGTGCCAGTAGTACCCAACGCCTAGCGGGGGCTAGCACAGATACGCAGTATTTT.

This clone was observed a few times. V is TRBV6-1 and J is TRBJ1-5, with D perhaps TRBD1 (6 bases). Germline-derived CDR1 and CDR2 are MNHNS and SASEGT. Trimming removed 1 base from V and 5 bases from J, with 18 bases in between. The CDR3 sequence is 17 residues long. The CDR3 is CASSEGRLVTGHQPQHF. In DNA form, the CDR3 reads TGTGCCAGCAGTGAAGGAAGGTTGGTGACAGGCCATCAGCCCCAGCATTTT.

V is TRBV7-9 and J is TRBJ1-1, with D tentatively TRBD1 (5 bases). Germline loops: CDR1 SEHNR, CDR2 FQNEAQ (reference sequence). V dropped 8 bases and J dropped 5 bases, with 21 bases sitting between them. CDR3 length: 15 residues. The CDR3 is CASAFEMGRGTEAFF. As DNA, the CDR3 is TGTGCCAGCGCTTTCGAGATGGGGCGGGGGACTGAAGCTTTCTTT.

The chain recombines TRBV12-3 or TRBV12-4 with TRBJ1-1; D call uncertain. Trimming cost V 2 bases and J 5 bases, with 6 bases left between them. This CDR3 contains 12 residues. The CDR3 reads CASSLFKTEAFF. The CDR3 region has the DNA TGTGCCAGCAGTTTATTCAAGACTGAAGCTTTCTTT.

This chain uses TRBV4-2 with TRBJ1-1; the match to TRBD1 covers 9 bases. This CDR3 contains 15 residues. V shed 1 base, J shed 10 bases, and the junction held 10 bases outside the gene matches. Germline V gene data show CDR1 as LGHNA and CDR2 as YNFKEQ. The DNA of the CDR3 is TGTGCCAGCAGCCAAGCTTCGGGACAGGGCTTCGGAGCTTTCTTT. This encodes CASSQASGQGFGAFF.

This clone was counted between two and nine times. The V and J genes are TRBV6-5 and TRBJ1-5; D might be TRBD1 (5 bases). The CDR3 spans 14 residues. The germline CDR1 and CDR2 sequences are MNHEY and SVGAGI. Trimming shortened V by 2 bases and J by 6 bases, and 11 bases separated the two germline ends. CDR3: CASSYRGMGQPQHF. The CDR3 coding sequence is TGTGCCAGCAGTTACAGGGGAATGGGTCAGCCCCAGCATTTT.